What follows are 3 T cell receptor beta chains derived from one specimen sequenced in a study of blood T cell repertoires in COVID-19. This table comes from immunoSEQ multiplex PCR, and its TCRdb copy is limited to in-frame clones, with some not included. Of over 35,000 clones in the sample, over 80% were seen once. Material for sequencing was peripheral blood. These receptors were collected from a human donor in a cohort sampled during active COVID-19.

The rearrangement links TRBV7-2 to TRBJ1-6; D might be TRBD1 (6 bases). This CDR3 region has 13 residues. The germline gives CDR1 SGHTA, CDR2 FQGNSA. V was clipped by 1 base and J by 10 bases, with 8 bases between them. DNA of the CDR3: TGTGCCAGCAGCTTAGACAGGGAGTCACCCCTCCACTTT. Protein: CASSLDRESPLHF.

In its sample, this clone was seen once. The chain combines TRBV5-1 with TRBJ2-2, with 7 bases aligning to TRBD2. The V gene end was trimmed by 4 bases and the J gene end by 2 bases; junction bases not matched to a gene: 8. The CDR3 loop spans 16 amino acids. The germline V gene encodes CDR1 SGHRS and CDR2 YFSETQ. The CDR3 spells CASSPPGRGNTGELFF. CDR3 coding DNA: TGCGCCAGCAGCCCCCCGGGGAGGGGAAACACCGGGGAGCTGTTTTTT.

This clone came up a few times. V gene TRBV5-1 combines with J gene TRBJ2-2; the match to TRBD1 covers 7 bases. Germline V gene lookup returns CDR1 SGHRS and CDR2 YFSETQ. CDR3 length: 14 residues. J lost 8 bases, V lost 2 bases, and 6 bases had no gene match. CDR3 in amino acids: CASSFAGGDGELFF. The CDR3 DNA is TGCGCCAGCAGCTTCGCAGGGGGAGATGGGGAGCTGTTTTTT.